This T cell receptor (beta chain) emerged from a study of cytomegalovirus exposure and HLA in healthy donors. The PCR ran on 60 Vbeta and 13 Jbeta primers. Profiled with immunoSEQ multiplex PCR; TCRdb holds only in-frame clones, not every one. This table holds roughly 250,000 clones, around 65% found once. The CDR3 totals 15 residues. Germline V gene lookup returns CDR1 MNHEY and CDR2 SVGAGI. V was pared by 5 bases and J by 3 bases, with 11 bases between. The chain links TRBV6-5 to TRBJ2-6, with D perhaps matching TRBD1 (7 bases). This receptor was identified in a female donor in good health and CMV-seronegative. Specimen: PBMCs. The DNA of the CDR3 is TGTGCCAGCAGTCCAGGGGGGCTTGGGGCCAACGTCCTGACTTTC. Its translation: CASSPGGLGANVLTF.